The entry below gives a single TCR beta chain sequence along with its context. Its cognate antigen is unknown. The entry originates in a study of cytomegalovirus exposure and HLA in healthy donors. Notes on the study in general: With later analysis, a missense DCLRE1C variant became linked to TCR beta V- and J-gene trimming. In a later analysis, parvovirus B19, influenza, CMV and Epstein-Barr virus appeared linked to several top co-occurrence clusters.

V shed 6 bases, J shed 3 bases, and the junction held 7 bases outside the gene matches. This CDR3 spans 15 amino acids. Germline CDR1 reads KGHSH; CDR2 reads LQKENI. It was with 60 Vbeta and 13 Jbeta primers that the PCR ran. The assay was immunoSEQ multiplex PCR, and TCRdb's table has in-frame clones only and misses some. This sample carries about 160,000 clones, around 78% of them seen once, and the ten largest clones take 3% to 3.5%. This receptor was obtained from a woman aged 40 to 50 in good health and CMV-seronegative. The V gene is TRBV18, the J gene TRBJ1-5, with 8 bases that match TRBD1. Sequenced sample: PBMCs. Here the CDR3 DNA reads TGTGCCAGCTCGGCGCAGGGGGCGATCAATCAGCCCCAGCATTTT. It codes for CASSAQGAINQPQHF.